The rows below give T cell receptor beta chains drawn from one sample of a study of early T cells in non-severe SARS-CoV-2 infection. One entry per CDR3 protein results from TCRdb running MiXCR on the 5' RACE reads. Of more than 55,000 distinct CDR3 sequences listed, 10% to 15% are singletons. The sequencing sample was made of whole blood. Receptors originate from an adult who was a healthcare worker with PCR-confirmed SARS-CoV-2 infection or an uninfected control (not recorded which). The CDR3 runs from the conserved cysteine through the conserved F or W. Each record gives: J gene, V gene, D gene, clone size, CDR3 DNA, CDR3 protein. A D gene is named only where the DNA matches it firmly. Where a row states a size, it is once, few, many or the class of an expanded clone; other rows omit it.

J gene: TRBJ1-5; V gene: TRBV19; D gene: TRBD1; clone size: many; CDR3 DNA: TGTGCCAGTAGTATGGGACAGGCTTATAGCAATCAGCCCCAGCATTTT; CDR3 protein: CASSMGQAYSNQPQHF
J gene: TRBJ2-7; V gene: TRBV10-2; D gene: TRBD2; clone size: many; CDR3 DNA: TGCGCCAGCAGTGGAATGGTACTAGCGGACTCCTACGAGCAGTACTTC; CDR3 protein: CASSGMVLADSYEQYF
J gene: TRBJ1-5; V gene: TRBV12-5; D gene: -; clone size: few; CDR3 DNA: TGTGCTAGTGGTTTACAGGGCAATCAGCCCCAGCATTTT; CDR3 protein: CASGLQGNQPQHF
J gene: TRBJ2-3; V gene: TRBV12-3/TRBV12-4; D gene: TRBD1; clone size: many; CDR3 DNA: TGTGCCAGCAGTGCCGGGACAGGGTATAGCACAGATACGCAGTATTTT; CDR3 protein: CASSAGTGYSTDTQYF
J gene: TRBJ1-1; V gene: TRBV20-1; D gene: -; clone size: many; CDR3 DNA: TGCAGTGCGGGACACCAGAACACTGAAGCTTTCTTT; CDR3 protein: CSAGHQNTEAFF
J gene: TRBJ1-4; V gene: TRBV4-3; D gene: -; clone size: many; CDR3 DNA: TGCGCCAGCAGCAAAGGGGAGGCTAATGAAAAACTGTTTTTT; CDR3 protein: CASSKGEANEKLFF
J gene: TRBJ1-4; V gene: TRBV5-1; D gene: TRBD1; clone size: -; CDR3 DNA: TGCGCCAGCAGCGACGGGACAGCAACTAATGAAAAACTGTTTTTT; CDR3 protein: CASSDGTATNEKLFF
J gene: TRBJ2-3; V gene: TRBV3-1; D gene: -; clone size: few; CDR3 DNA: TGTGCCAGCAGCCGACTAAGCACAGATACGCAGTATTTT; CDR3 protein: CASSRLSTDTQYF
J gene: TRBJ1-2; V gene: TRBV12-3/TRBV12-4; D gene: TRBD1; clone size: -; CDR3 DNA: TGTGCCAGCAGTTTTAGCGGGACAGACTATGGCTACACCTTC; CDR3 protein: CASSFSGTDYGYTF
J gene: TRBJ1-1; V gene: TRBV9; D gene: -; clone size: many; CDR3 DNA: TGTGCCAGCAGCGCCGAGGACGGCTACACTGAAGCTTTCTTT; CDR3 protein: CASSAEDGYTEAFF
J gene: TRBJ2-1; V gene: TRBV15; D gene: TRBD1; clone size: -; CDR3 DNA: TGTGCCACCAGCAGAGATCGAGGACAGGGTTCCTACAATGAGCAGTTCTTC; CDR3 protein: CATSRDRGQGSYNEQFF
J gene: TRBJ2-1; V gene: TRBV7-8; D gene: TRBD2; clone size: few; CDR3 DNA: TGTGCCAGCAGCCACTCGGCCCGACTAGCGGGGGACAATGAGCAGTTCTTC; CDR3 protein: CASSHSARLAGDNEQFF
J gene: TRBJ2-7; V gene: TRBV27; D gene: -; clone size: once; CDR3 DNA: TGTGCCAGCAGCCCGGGACTGACATCCTACGAGCAGTACTTC; CDR3 protein: CASSPGLTSYEQYF
J gene: TRBJ2-5; V gene: TRBV12-3/TRBV12-4; D gene: -; clone size: few; CDR3 DNA: TGTGCCAGCAGGTCAACGTGGGGGGCAAAGACCCAGTACTTC; CDR3 protein: CASRSTWGAKTQYF
J gene: TRBJ1-5; V gene: TRBV29-1; D gene: -; clone size: many; CDR3 DNA: TGCAGCGTTGAAGAGGGGCAGGAGAATCAGCCCCAGCATTTT; CDR3 protein: CSVEEGQENQPQHF
J gene: TRBJ2-6; V gene: TRBV2; D gene: TRBD1; clone size: -; CDR3 DNA: TGTGCCAGCAGTAAACAGGGGCCTGGGGCCAACGTCCTGACTTTC; CDR3 protein: CASSKQGPGANVLTF
J gene: TRBJ1-6; V gene: TRBV6-6; D gene: -; clone size: few; CDR3 DNA: TGTGCCAGCAGTTACCGGGGGCGTAATTCACCCCTCCACTTT; CDR3 protein: CASSYRGRNSPLHF